The 5 T cell receptor beta chains below were found in one sample sequenced in a study of blood T cell repertoires in COVID-19. Libraries were prepared by immunoSEQ multiplex PCR; TCRdb keeps only in-frame clonotypes and omits some of them. The sample carries about 230,000 clones, 70% to 85% recorded once. Sequenced material: PBMCs or T cells enriched from blood (not recorded which). These receptors were obtained from a man in his fifties or sixties who had recovered from COVID-19.

The rearrangement uses TRBV19 and TRBJ1-5; no clear D gene. V dropped 5 bases and J dropped 3 bases, with 5 bases sitting between them. Looked up from germline, CDR1 is LNHDA and CDR2 is SQIVND (reference sequence). The CDR3 length is 12 residues. The CDR3: CASSLNNQPQHF. The CDR3 DNA reads TGTGCCAGTAGTTTAAACAATCAGCCCCAGCATTTT.

The chain carries TRBV2 and TRBJ1-5; a possible D gene is TRBD1 (6 bases). The CDR3 totals 15 residues. The germline CDR1 and CDR2 sequences are SNHLY and FYNNEI. V lost 6 bases to trimming and J lost 3 bases, with 15 bases between them. CDR3 bases: TGTGCCAGCAGGGATACAGGGACCCTCAATCAGCCCCAGCATTTT. This sequence encodes CASRDTGTLNQPQHF.

The V and J genes are TRBV5-5 and TRBJ1-5, with 8 bases aligning to TRBD1. Germline assignment: CDR1 SGHKS and CDR2 YYEKEE (reference sequence). The CDR3 runs 16 residues. Germline trimming cut 2 bases from V and 1 base from J; bases unmatched to any gene: 5. The CDR3, as DNA: TGTGCCAGCAGCTTACAGGGGGGGTCGAGCAATCAGCCCCAGCATTTT. Residues: CASSLQGGSSNQPQHF.

This chain joins TRBV5-1 and TRBJ1-2, with a tentative D call TRBD1 (5 bases). Trimming took 1 base from V and 4 from J, leaving 11 bases between them. Germline-derived CDR1 and CDR2 are SGHRS and YFSETQ. The length of the CDR3 is 14 residues. The CDR3 nucleotides are TGCGCCAGCAGCTTGACGGCGGGGACCTATGGCTACACCTTC. Protein: CASSLTAGTYGYTF.

The chain has TRBV12-5 and TRBJ2-1; 8 bases agree with TRBD1. J gave up 3 bases and V 6 bases, and 4 bases lay outside the gene matches. The CDR3 extends over 14 amino acids. CDR1 is LGHNT and CDR2 is FRNRAP in the germline V gene. The CDR3 sequence: CASGPGQDYNEQFF. The DNA of the CDR3 is TGTGCTAGTGGCCCGGGACAGGACTACAATGAGCAGTTCTTC.